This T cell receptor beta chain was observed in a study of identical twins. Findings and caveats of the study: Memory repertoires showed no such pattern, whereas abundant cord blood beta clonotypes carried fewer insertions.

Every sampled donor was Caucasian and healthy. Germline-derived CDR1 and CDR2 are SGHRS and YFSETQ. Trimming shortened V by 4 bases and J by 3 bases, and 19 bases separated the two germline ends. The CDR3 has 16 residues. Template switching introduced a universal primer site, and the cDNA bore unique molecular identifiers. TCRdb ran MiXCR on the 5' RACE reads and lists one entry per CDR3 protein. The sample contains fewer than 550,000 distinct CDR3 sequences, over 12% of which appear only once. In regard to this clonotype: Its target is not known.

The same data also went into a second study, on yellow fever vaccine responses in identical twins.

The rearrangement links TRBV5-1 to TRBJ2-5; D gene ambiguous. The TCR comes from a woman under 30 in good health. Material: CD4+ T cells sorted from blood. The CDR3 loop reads CASSPRSGVREETQYF. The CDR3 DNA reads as TGCGCCAGCAGCCCGAGGTCGGGCGTTCGCGAAGAGACCCAGTACTTC. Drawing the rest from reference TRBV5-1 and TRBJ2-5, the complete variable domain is KAGVTQTPRYLIKTRGQQVTLSCSPISGHRSVSWYQQTPGQGLQFLFEYFSETQRNKGNFPGRFSGRQFSNSRSEMNVSTLELGDSALYLCASSPRSGVREETQYFGPGTRLLVL.